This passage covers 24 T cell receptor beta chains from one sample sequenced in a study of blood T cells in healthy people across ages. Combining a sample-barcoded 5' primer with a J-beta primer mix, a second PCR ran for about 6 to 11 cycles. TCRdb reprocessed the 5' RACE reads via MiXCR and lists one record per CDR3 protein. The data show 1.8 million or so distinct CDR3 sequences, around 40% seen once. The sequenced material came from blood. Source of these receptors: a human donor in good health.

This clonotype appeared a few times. CDR3: CASTEGLTTDTQYF. CDR3 DNA: TGTGCCAGCACCGAGGGGCTGACCACAGATACGCAGTATTTT. The chain carries TRBV2 and TRBJ2-3, with D tentatively TRBD1 or TRBD2 (5 bases each). Between the trimmed V and J ends, which lost 7 bases and 2 bases, there was a span of 13 bases. CDR1 is SNHLY, CDR2 FYNNEI, per germline. This CDR3 comprises 14 residues.

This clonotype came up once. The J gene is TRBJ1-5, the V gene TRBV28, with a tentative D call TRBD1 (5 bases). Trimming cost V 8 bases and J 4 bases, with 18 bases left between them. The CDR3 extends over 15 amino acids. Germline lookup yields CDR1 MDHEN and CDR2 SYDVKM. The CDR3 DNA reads TGTGCCAGCTCTTTTACCGGGACCGCTAATCAGCCCCAGCATTTT. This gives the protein CASSFTGTANQPQHF.

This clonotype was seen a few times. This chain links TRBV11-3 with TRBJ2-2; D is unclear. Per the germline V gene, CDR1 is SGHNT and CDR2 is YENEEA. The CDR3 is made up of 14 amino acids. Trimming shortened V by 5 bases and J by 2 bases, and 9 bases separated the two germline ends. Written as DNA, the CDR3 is TGTGCCAGCAGCCCCCTGGTTAACACCGGGGAGCTGTTTTTT. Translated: CASSPLVNTGELFF.

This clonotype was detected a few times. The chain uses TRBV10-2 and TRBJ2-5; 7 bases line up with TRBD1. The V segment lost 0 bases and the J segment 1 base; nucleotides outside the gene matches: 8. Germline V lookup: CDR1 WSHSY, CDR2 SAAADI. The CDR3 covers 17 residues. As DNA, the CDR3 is TGCGCCAGCAGTGAGTCGATTATGGGACAGTCCCAAGAGACCCAGTACTTC. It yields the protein CASSESIMGQSQETQYF.

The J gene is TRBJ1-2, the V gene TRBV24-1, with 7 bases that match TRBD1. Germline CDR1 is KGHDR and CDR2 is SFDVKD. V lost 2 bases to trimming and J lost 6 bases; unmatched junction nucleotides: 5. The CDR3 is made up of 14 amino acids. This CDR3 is CATSDSDRVDGYTF. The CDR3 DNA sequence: TGTGCCACCAGTGATTCAGACAGGGTTGATGGCTACACCTTC.

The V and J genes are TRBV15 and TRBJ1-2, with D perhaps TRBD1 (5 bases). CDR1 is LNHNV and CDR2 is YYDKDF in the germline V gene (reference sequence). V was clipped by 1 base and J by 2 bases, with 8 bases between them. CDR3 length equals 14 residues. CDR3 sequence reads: CATSRGGENYGYTF. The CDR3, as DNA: TGTGCCACCAGCAGAGGAGGGGAAAACTATGGCTACACCTTC.

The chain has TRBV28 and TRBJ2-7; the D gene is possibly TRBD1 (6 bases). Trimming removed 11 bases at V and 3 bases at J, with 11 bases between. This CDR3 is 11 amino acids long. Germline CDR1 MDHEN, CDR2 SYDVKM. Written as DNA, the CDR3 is TGTGCCTGGGGGACATTCTACGAGCAGTACTTC. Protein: CAWGTFYEQYF.

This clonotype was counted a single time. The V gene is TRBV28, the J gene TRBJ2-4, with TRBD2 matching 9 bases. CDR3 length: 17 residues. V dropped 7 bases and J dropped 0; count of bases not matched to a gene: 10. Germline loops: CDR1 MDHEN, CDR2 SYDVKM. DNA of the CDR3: TGTGCCAGCATGAGCGGGGGGCCCGCCCAAGCCAAAAACATTCAGTACTTC. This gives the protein CASMSGGPAQAKNIQYF.

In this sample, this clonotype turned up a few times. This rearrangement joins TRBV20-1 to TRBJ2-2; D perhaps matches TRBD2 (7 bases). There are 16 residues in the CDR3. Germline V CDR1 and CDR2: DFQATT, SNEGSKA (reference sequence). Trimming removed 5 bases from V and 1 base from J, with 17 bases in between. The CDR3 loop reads CSARGVGALNTGELFF. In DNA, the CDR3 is TGCAGTGCTCGGGGGGTGGGGGCCTTGAACACCGGGGAGCTGTTTTTT.

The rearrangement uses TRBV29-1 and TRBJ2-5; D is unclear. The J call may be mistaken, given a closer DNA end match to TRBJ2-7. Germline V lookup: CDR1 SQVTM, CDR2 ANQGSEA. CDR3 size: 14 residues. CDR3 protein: CSVEDRLQIYEQYF. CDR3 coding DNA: TGCAGCGTTGAAGATAGGCTACAAATATACGAGCAGTACTTC.

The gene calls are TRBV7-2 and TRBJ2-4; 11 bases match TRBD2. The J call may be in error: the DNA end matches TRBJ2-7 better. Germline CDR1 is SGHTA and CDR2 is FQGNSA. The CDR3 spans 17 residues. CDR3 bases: TGTGCCAGCAGCTTAGGGTCTAGCGGGGGGTCATCCTACGAGCAGTACTTC. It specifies CASSLGSSGGSSYEQYF.

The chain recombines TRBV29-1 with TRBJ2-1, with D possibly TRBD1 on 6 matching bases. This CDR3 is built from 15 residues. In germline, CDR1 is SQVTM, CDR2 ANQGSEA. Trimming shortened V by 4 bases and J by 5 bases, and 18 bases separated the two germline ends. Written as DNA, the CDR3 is TGCAGCGTTGCCCAGGGGCGACACTATAACAATGAGCAGTTCTTC. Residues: CSVAQGRHYNNEQFF.

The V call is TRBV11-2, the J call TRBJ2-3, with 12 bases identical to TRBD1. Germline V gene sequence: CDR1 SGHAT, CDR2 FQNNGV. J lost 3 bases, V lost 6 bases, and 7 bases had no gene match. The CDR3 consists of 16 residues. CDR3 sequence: CASRPGTGGRTDTQYF. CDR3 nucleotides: TGTGCCAGCAGGCCCGGGACAGGGGGCCGGACAGATACGCAGTATTTT. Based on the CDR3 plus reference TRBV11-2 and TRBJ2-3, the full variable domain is EAGVAQSPRYKIIEKRQSVAFWCNPISGHATLYWYQQILGQGPKLLIQFQNNGVVDDSQLPKDRFSAERLKGVDSTLKIQPAKLEDSAVYLCASRPGTGGRTDTQYFGPGTRLTVL.

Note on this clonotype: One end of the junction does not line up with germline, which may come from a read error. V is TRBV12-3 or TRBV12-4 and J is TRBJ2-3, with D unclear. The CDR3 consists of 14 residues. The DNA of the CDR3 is TGTGCCAGCAGGTACCGGGTGGGGTCAGATGCGCAGTATTTT. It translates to CASRYRVGSDAQYF.

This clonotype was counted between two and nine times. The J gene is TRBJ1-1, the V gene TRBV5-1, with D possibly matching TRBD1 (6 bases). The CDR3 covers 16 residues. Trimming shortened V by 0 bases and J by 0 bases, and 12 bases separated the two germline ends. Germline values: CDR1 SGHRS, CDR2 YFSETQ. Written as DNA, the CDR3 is TGCGCCAGCAGCTTGGGGACAGAGATCATGAACACTGAAGCTTTCTTT. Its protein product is CASSLGTEIMNTEAFF.

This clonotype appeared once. The CDR3 protein is CASSLTSKRDRVNNEQFF. The DNA for the CDR3 is TGTGCCAGCAGCTTAACCTCTAAGCGGGACAGGGTAAACAATGAGCAGTTCTTC. This chain joins TRBV7-9 and TRBJ2-1; 9 bases line up with TRBD1. CDR1 is SEHNR and CDR2 is FQNEAQ in the germline V gene (reference sequence). After removal of 2 bases from V and 5 bases from J, the junction contained 13 bases not matched to a gene. The CDR3 extends over 18 amino acids. Supplemented by reference TRBV7-9 and TRBJ2-1, the full variable domain reads DTGVSQNPRHKITKRGQNVTFRCDPISEHNRLYWYRQTLGQGPEFLTYFQNEAQLEKSRLLSDRFSAERPKGSFSTLEIQRTEQGDSAMYLCASSLTSKRDRVNNEQFFGPGTRLTVL.

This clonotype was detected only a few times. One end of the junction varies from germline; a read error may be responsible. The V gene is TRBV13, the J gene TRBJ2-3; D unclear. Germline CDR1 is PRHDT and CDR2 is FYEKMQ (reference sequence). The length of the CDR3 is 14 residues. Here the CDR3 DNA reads TGTGCCGGCAGCTCCACAAGGAGCGCCGATACGCAGTATTTT. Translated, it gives CAGSSTRSADTQYF.

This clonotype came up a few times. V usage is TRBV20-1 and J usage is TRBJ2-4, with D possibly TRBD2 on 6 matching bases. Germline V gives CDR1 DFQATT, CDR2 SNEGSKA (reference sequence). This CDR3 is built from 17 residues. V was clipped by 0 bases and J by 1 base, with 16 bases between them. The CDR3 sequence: CSARDFGPAGAKNIQYF. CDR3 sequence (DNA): TGCAGTGCTAGAGATTTCGGGCCCGCGGGGGCCAAAAACATTCAGTACTTC.

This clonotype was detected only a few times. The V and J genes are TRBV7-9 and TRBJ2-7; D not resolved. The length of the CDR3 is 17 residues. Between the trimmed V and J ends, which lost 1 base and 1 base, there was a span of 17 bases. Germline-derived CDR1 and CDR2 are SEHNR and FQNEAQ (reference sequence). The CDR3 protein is CASSLELGGKSSYEQYF. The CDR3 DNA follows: TGTGCCAGCAGCTTAGAATTGGGCGGTAAATCTTCCTACGAGCAGTACTTC.

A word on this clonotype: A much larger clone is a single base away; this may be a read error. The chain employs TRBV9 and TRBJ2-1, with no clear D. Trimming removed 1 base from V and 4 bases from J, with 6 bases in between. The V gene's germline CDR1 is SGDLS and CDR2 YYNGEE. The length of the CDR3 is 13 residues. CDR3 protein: CASSVTQYNEQFF. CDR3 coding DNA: TGTGCCAGCAGCGTAACACAGTACAATGAGCAGTTCTTC.

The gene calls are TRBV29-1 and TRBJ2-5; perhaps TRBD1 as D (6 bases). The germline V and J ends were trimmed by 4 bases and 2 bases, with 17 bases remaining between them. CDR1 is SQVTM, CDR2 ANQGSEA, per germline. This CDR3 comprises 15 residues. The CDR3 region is CSVAIQGQQQETQYF. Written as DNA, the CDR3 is TGCAGCGTTGCCATCCAAGGACAGCAGCAAGAGACCCAGTACTTC. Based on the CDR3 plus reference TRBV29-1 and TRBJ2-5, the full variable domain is SAVISQKPSRDICQRGTSLTIQCQVDSQVTMMFWYRQQPGQSLTLIATANQGSEATYESGFVIDKFPISRPNLTFSTLTVSNMSPEDSSIYLCSVAIQGQQQETQYFGPGTRLLVL.

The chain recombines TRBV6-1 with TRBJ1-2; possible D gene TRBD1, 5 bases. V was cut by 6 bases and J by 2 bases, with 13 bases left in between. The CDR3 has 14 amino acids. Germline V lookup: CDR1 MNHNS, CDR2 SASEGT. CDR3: CASRRTTINYGYTF. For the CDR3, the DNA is TGTGCCAGCAGGCGGACAACTATCAACTATGGCTACACCTTC.

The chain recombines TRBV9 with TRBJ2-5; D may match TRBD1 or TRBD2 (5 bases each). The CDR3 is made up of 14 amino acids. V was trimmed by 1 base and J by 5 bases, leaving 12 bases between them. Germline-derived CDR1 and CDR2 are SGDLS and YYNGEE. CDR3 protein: CASSVRGGEETQYF. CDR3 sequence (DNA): TGTGCCAGCAGCGTACGGGGCGGAGAGGAGACCCAGTACTTC.

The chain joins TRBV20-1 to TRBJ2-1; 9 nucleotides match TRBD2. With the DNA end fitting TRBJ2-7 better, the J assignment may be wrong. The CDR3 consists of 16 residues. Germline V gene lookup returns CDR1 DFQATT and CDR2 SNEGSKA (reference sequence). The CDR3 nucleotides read TGCAGTGCTAGAGATCAAGCGGGGGGCTCCTACAATGAGCAGTACTTC. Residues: CSARDQAGGSYNEQYF.